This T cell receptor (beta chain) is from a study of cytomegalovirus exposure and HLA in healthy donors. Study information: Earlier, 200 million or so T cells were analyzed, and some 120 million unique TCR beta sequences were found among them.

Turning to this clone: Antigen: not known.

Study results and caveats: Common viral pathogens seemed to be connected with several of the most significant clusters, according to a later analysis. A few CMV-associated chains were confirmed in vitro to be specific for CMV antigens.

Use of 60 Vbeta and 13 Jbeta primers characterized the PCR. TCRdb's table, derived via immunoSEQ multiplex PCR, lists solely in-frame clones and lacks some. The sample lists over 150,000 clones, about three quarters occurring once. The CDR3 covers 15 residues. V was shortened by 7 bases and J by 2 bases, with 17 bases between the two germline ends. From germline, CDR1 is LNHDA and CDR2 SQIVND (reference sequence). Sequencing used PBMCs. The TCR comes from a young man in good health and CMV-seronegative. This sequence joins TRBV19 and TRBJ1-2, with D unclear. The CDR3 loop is CASITTPPTNYGYTF. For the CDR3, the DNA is TGTGCCAGTATTACAACCCCCCCCACCAACTATGGCTACACCTTC. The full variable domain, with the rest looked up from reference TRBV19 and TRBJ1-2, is DGGITQSPKYLFRKEGQNVTLSCEQNLNHDAMYWYRQDPGQGLRLIYYSQIVNDFQKGDIAEGYSVSREKKESFPLTVTSAQKNPTAFYLCASITTPPTNYGYTFGSGTRLTVV.